This is a list of T cell receptor delta chains from one sample in a study of delta chains in infants with herpesvirus infections. TCRdb re-processed the RT-PCR reads via CATT. The data show 820 or so delta-chain clones, about 35% seen once. Sequenced material: peripheral blood, taken at time point 2 of longitudinal follow-up. The receptors were sampled from a human donor who was a Ugandan infant, either HIV-exposed or HIV-unexposed (not recorded which). CDR3s include the opening cysteine and the closing phenylalanine or tryptophan. A D gene is named only where the DNA matches it firmly. Clone size, where shown, is once, few, many, or a class for clones that have expanded.

>-|TRDJ1|TRDV2|TRDD3
CACDHPSTLWGIPTDKLIF
TGTGCCTGTGACCACCCTTCCACTCTCTGGGGGATCCCGACCGATAAACTCATCTTT
>few|TRDJ1|TRDV1|-
CALGELGYTDKLIF
TGTGCTCTTGGGGAACTAGGGTACACCGATAAACTCATCTTT
>few|TRDJ1|TRAV38-2/DV8|-
CAYRSAKTLTGQIGGKLIF
TGTGCTTATAGGAGCGCGAAAACTCTTACTGGTCAGATAGGCGGTAAACTCATCTTT
>few|TRDJ1|TRDV1|TRDD3
CALGDSPVTGGAYTDKLIF
TGTGCTCTTGGGGACAGTCCTGTTACTGGGGGAGCTTACACCGATAAACTCATCTTT
>large|TRDJ1|TRDV1|TRDD2
CALGEPNPSIVPTCTDVLYTDKLIF
TGTGCTCTTGGGGAACCCAACCCGTCTATTGTTCCTACTTGTACCGATGTACTTTACACCGATAAACTCATCTTT
>-|TRDJ1|TRDV1|-
CALGDSYLLGTPTDKLIF
TGTGCTCTTGGGGATTCATACCTGCTGGGAACACCGACCGATAAACTCATCTTT
>-|TRDJ2|TRDV1|TRDD3
CALGEPRRDTKTAQLFF
TGTGCTCTTGGGGAACCCCGTAGGGATACGAAGACAGCACAACTCTTCTTT
>-|TRDJ3|TRDV2|TRDD3
CACDAIWEGIPWDTRQMFF
TGTGCCTGTGACGCTATATGGGAAGGGATACCCTGGGACACCCGACAGATGTTTTTC
>-|TRDJ3|TRDV2|TRDD3
CACDNLTGGYWDTRQMFF
TGTGCCTGTGACAACCTTACTGGGGGATACTGGGACACCCGACAGATGTTTTTC
>large|TRDJ1|TRDV1|-
CALGENSFLRGIRSKGLIF
TGTGCTCTTGGGGAAAACTCCTTCCTCCGAGGGATACGCTCTAAGGGACTCATCTTT
>few|TRDJ3|TRDV2|TRDD3
CACDTVLGSSWDTRQMFF
TGTGCCTGTGACACCGTACTGGGGAGCTCCTGGGACACCCGACAGATGTTTTTC
>large|TRDJ2|TRDV1|-
CALGETFDSSVGCLTAQLFF
TGTGCTCTTGGGGAAACCTTCGACAGTTCTGTGGGGTGCCTGACAGCACAACTCTTCTTT
>large|TRDJ1|TRDV1|TRDD3
CALGDLGDHTDKLIF
TGTGCTCTTGGGGACCTGGGGGACCACACCGATAAACTCATCTTT
>-|TRDJ1|TRDV1|TRDD3
CALGELFLQEGWYWGIWADKLIF
TGTGCTCTTGGGGAACTCTTCCTCCAAGAAGGGTGGTACTGGGGGATATGGGCCGATAAACTCATCTTT
>few|TRDJ2|TRDV2|TRDD3
CALVSPGDTPTAQLFF
TGTGCCCTTGTGAGTCCGGGGGATACGCCGACAGCACAACTCTTCTTT
>-|TRDJ3|TRDV1|-
CALGECLGLKDTRQMFF
TGTGCTCTTGGGGAATGCCTAGGCCTTAAGGACACCCGACAGATGTTTTTC
>few|TRDJ1|TRAV38-2/DV8|TRDD3
CAYRSATPLRDYWGMGTDKLIF
TGTGCTTATAGGAGCGCAACCCCCCTTCGGGACTACTGGGGGATGGGCACCGATAAACTCATCTTT
>few|TRDJ3|TRDV2|TRDD3
CACDTGWGIRESSWDTRQMFF
TGTGCCTGTGACACCGGCTGGGGGATACGGGAAAGCTCCTGGGACACCCGACAGATGTTTTTC
>large|TRDJ1|TRDV1|-
CALGEPSPQYTDKLIF
TGTGCTCTTGGGGAACCTTCCCCCCAATACACCGATAAACTCATCTTT
>large|TRDJ1|TRDV1|TRDD3
CSLPLGDTMDTDKLIF
TGTAGCTTACCACTGGGGGATACTATGGACACCGATAAACTCATCTTT
>few|TRDJ1|TRDV1|TRDD3
CALGKGGGIHPYTDKLIF
TGTGCTCTTGGGAAAGGGGGGGGGATACACCCGTACACCGATAAACTCATCTTT
>-|TRDJ3|TRDV2|TRDD3
CACDYTGGYSSWDTRQMFF
TGTGCCTGTGATTATACTGGGGGATACTCGTCCTGGGACACCCGACAGATGTTTTTC
>large|TRDJ1|TRDV2|-
CACDIRPYHGGLNTDKLIF
TGTGCCTGTGACATCCGGCCTTACCATGGGGGTCTTAACACCGATAAACTCATCTTT
>few|TRDJ3|TRDV2|TRDD3
CACDSTGGSWDTRQMFF
TGTGCCTGTGACAGTACTGGGGGTTCCTGGGACACCCGACAGATGTTTTTC
>-|TRDJ1|TRDV1|-
CALGEHLLALLLFSWRNTDKLIF
TGTGCTCTTGGGGAACACCTTCTCGCCTTACTTCTATTCTCGTGGCGTAACACCGATAAACTCATCTTT
>-|TRDJ1|TRDV1|-
CALGEPPVRGDTDKLIF
TGTGCTCTTGGGGAACCCCCCGTTCGAGGGGACACCGATAAACTCATCTTT
>few|TRDJ1|TRDV1|TRDD3
CALGAGFFEYWGTSYTDKLIF
TGTGCTCTTGGGGCCGGGTTTTTTGAGTACTGGGGGACCTCGTACACCGATAAACTCATCTTT
>large|TRDJ1|TRDV3|TRDD3
CACLPSEVGDSLKLIF
TGTGCCTGCCTCCCTTCCGAAGTGGGGGATAGTCTTAAACTCATCTTT
>large|TRDJ1|TRDV1|-
CALGEPVIVGKLIF
TGTGCTCTTGGGGAACCCGTAATAGTCGGTAAACTCATCTTT
>large|TRDJ3|TRDV2|-
CACDTAGMSSWDTRQMFF
TGTGCCTGTGACACCGCCGGGATGAGCTCCTGGGACACCCGACAGATGTTTTTC
>few|TRDJ1|TRDV1|TRDD3
CALRIPIWGIWSDKLIF
TGTGCTCTTCGCATTCCTATTTGGGGGATCTGGTCCGATAAACTCATCTTT
>few|TRDJ1|TRDV1|TRDD3
CALGEQSSSSPSYRVLGDTPTDKLIF
TGTGCTCTTGGGGAACAATCCTCCTCGTCGCCCTCCTACCGTGTACTGGGGGATACGCCCACCGATAAACTCATCTTT
>few|TRDJ1|TRDV1|TRDD3
CALARPYDWGTDKLIF
TGTGCTCTCGCCCGGCCCTACGACTGGGGGACCGATAAACTCATCTTT
>once|TRDJ1|TRDV1|-
CALGEPRGGPLTDKLIF
TGTGCTCTTGGGGAACCCCGTGGGGGGCCCCTCACCGATAAACTCATCTTT
>-|TRDJ1|TRDV1|TRDD3
CALGPSLPPPYWGIKLIF
TGTGCTCTTGGCCCCTCACTTCCTCCTCCCTACTGGGGGATTAAACTCATCTTT
>once|TRDJ3|TRDV2|TRDD3
CACDTLGDSSWDTRQMFF
TGTGCCTGTGACACCCTGGGGGATAGCTCCTGGGACACCCGACAGATGTTTTTC
>few|TRDJ3|TRDV2|TRDD3
CACDTVWGSSWDTRQMFF
TGTGCCTGTGACACCGTCTGGGGGAGCTCCTGGGACACCCGACAGATGTTTTTC